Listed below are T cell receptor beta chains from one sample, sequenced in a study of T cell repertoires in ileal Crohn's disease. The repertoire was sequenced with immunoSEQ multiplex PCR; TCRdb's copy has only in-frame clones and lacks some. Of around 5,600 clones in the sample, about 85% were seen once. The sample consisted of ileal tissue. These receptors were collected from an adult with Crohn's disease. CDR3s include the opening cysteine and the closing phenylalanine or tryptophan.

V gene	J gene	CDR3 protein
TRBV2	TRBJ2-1	CASTDRGYNEQFF
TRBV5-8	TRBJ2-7	CASSLGTGLSYEQYF
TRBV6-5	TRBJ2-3	CASRPRLGAGDTQYF
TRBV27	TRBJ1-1	CASSSSTGWGTEAFF
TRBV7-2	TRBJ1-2	CASSRGQGDYGYTF
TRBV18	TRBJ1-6	CASSPPAGTPLHF
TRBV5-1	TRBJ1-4	CASSSLGTGDEKLFF
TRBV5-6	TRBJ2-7	CASSLLAGTYEQYF
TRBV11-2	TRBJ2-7	CASSPSSGGSYEQYF
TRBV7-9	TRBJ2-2	CASIAGANTGELFF
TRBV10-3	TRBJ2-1	CAISERTSGDYNEQFF
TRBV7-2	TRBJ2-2	CASSLAWGGSTGELFF
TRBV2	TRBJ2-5	CATGGASGGYQETQYF
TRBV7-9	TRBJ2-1	CASSLGQGSYNEQFF
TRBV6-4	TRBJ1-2	CASSETQDSYGYTF
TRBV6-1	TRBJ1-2	CASSELAGYGYTF
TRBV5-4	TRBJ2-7	CASSSGGDYYEQYF
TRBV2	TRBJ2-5	CASRETSGQETQYF
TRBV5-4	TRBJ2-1	CASSLGQGSYNEQFF
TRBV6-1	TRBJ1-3	CASSRDISGNTIYF
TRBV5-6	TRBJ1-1	CASSLGANTEAFF
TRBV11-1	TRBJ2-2	CASSLRQGASGELFF
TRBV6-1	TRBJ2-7	CASRVAGQSYEQYF
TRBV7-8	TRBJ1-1	CASSFQGLGNTEAFF
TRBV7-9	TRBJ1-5	CASSLGQGNQPQHF
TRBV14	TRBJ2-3	CASSQDPWGTGITDTQYF
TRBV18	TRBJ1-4	CASSPRDREGEKLFF
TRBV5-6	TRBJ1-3	CASSLLGGLSSGNTIYF
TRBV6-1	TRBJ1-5	CASSVPDNPNQPQHF
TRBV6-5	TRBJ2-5	CASSYSRDREGEQYF
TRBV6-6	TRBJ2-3	CASSYRRADTQYF
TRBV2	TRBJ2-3	CASSRERTDTQYF
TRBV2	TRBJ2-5	CASGAVGQETQYF
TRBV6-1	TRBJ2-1	CASSEASGGAGEQFF
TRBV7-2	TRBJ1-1	CASSQMTGMNTEAFF
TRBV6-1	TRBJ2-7	CASSEGGGASNEQYF
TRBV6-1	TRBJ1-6	CASSIDRSNSPLHF
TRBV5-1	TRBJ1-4	CASSLRPGEEKLFF
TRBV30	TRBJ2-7	CAWKKSGGYEQYF